The sequence of this TCR beta chain was determined in a study of CD8 T cells in ankylosing spondylitis. General study findings and limits: Characteristic, it appeared, of ankylosing spondylitis blood was a TCR beta motif of eight highly homologous variants. In the blood and synovial fluid of reactive arthritis, some motif variants had been previously reported. Disease-linked clones were CD8+ and relatively rare in peripheral blood. There was reportedly significant enrichment of clones that were disease-linked in matched ankylosing spondylitis synovial fluid.

Preparation of TCR beta libraries was done by quantitative 5'-RACE with molecular barcodes. Each CDR3 protein gets one entry after TCRdb re-called the 5' RACE reads with MiXCR. The sample comprises around 440,000 distinct CDR3 sequences, roughly 15% of which are singletons, and approximately 1% rests with the top ten. The CDR3 extends over 15 amino acids. CDR1 SGHTA and CDR2 FQGNSA come from the germline V gene. Trimming removed 2 bases from V and 6 bases from J; junction bases left unmatched: 5. This clonotype was picked up a small number of times. As yet, its antigen is unknown. The sample taken for sequencing was blood, either unsorted or a sorted T cell fraction (not recorded which). The receptor was derived from a male donor with ankylosing spondylitis. This sequence joins TRBV7-2 and TRBJ2-3, with TRBD2 matching 10 bases. The CDR3: CASSLQLAGADTQYF. In DNA, the CDR3 is TGTGCCAGCAGCTTACAGCTAGCGGGAGCGGATACGCAGTATTTT.